Sequencing of this T cell receptor beta chain was carried out in a study of blood T cell repertoires in COVID-19 (dated by TCRdb to 2018 to 2021). Looking at the study overall: Samples covering the acute and convalescent phases of COVID-19 were provided by collaborators in the United States, Italy and Spain. The samples were drawn from the first 160 participants of the ongoing ImmuneRACE study and from over a thousand subjects provided by 6 global collaborators. HLA class I and class II types, where available, came from metadata supplied by the sample provider rather than from assay-based typing. The repertoires were released in a freely available public database intended as a resource for research on the immune response to SARS-CoV-2. Nearly every sample came with metadata listing a de-identified subject ID, COVID-19 status, age in years and sex. Subjects who had been exposed to COVID-19, were actively infected with it, or had recovered from it provided the deeply sampled blood TCRbeta repertoires that made up the dataset. The prospective study material was composed of cDNA or gDNA derived from T cells, B-cell-depleted T cells, or PBMCs.

About this clone itself: The antigen it recognizes is unknown. Base quality data are lacking; no much larger clone is found one base away.

The CDR3, from cysteine to phenylalanine, totals 16 residues. Of all the DNA, just the CDR3 is kept, 48 bases in frame from base 1. Trimming removed 3 bases from V and 1 base from J; the gene matches leave 4 bases unexplained. The germline V gene (reference sequence) sets CDR1 to LNHDA and CDR2 to SQIVND. Enrolling through a virtual design, the prospective study's participants ranged in age from roughly 18 to 100 years and lived across 24 United States geographic areas. To assign participants to cohorts, the prospective study relied on clinical history that participants themselves reported in a screening survey and a study questionnaire. Exposed participants had been in contact with someone with a PCR-confirmed or clinician-diagnosed COVID-19 case within 2 weeks of study entry. In the prospective study, mobile phlebotomists collected whole blood, serum and a nasopharyngeal or oropharyngeal swab from each participant. Over a 2-month period, participants in the prospective study had the option of providing additional blood draws and questionnaires. Before DNA extraction, prospective study blood samples were shipped either frozen or at room temperature.

TCRbeta CDR3 regions were amplified from genomic DNA using the immunoSEQ Assay, a bias-controlled multiplex PCR. In the authors' own workflow: Within the assay, amplification of reference gene primers was used to estimate how many nucleated cells each sample contained. Sequence reads were collapsed and filtered to measure the absolute abundance of every unique TCRbeta CDR3 rearrangement. Productive Simpson clonality was computed per sample as the square root of Simpson's diversity index over productive rearrangements. TCRdb holds this immuneACCESS table with in-frame rearrangements only. Some clones are missing; in checked studies, unresolved V genes explain under half, and the rest has no known cause. V and J calls and clone size come straight from that table; D and trimming were deduced from the DNA. The sample data list approximately 190,000 clones, and 65% to 85% of these were observed just once. The ten largest clones take up 3% to 3.5% of the sample.

Broader findings and caveats from the paper: How much clinical and demographic metadata was included differed by source and by participant, and the metadata was provided uncurated.

Material: PBMCs or T cells enriched from blood (not recorded which). The sequence came from a woman in her 30s who had been exposed to COVID-19. The V gene is TRBV19 and the J gene is TRBJ1-5; 9 central bases correspond to TRBD1. The CDR3 protein sequence reads: CASSMGTGRSNQPQHF. At the DNA level, the sequence is TGTGCCAGTAGTATGGGGACAGGGAGAAGCAATCAGCCCCAGCATTTT.